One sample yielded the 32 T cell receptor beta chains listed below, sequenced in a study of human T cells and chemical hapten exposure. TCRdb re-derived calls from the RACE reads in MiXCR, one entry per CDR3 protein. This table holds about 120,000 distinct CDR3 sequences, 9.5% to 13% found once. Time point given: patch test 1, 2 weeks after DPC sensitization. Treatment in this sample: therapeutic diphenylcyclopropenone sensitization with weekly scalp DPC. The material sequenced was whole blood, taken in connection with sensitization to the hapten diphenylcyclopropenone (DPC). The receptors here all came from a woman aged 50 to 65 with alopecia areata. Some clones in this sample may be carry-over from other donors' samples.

CDR3 sequence reads: CASSAAGGPADTQYF. The CDR3 region has the DNA TGTGCCAGCAGCGCTGCGGGGGGGCCCGCAGATACGCAGTATTTT. The genes are TRBV9 and TRBJ2-3; 9 bases map to TRBD2. CDR3 length: 15 residues. Trimming took 3 bases from V and 4 from J; bases not matched to a gene: 6. The germline CDR1 and CDR2 sequences are SGDLS and YYNGEE.

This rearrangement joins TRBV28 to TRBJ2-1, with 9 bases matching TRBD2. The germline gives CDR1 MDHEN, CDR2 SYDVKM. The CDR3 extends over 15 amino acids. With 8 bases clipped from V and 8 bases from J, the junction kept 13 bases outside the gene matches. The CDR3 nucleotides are TGTGCCAGCGGAATCACCGGGACTAGCCGCGATGAGCAGTTCTTC. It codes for CASGITGTSRDEQFF.

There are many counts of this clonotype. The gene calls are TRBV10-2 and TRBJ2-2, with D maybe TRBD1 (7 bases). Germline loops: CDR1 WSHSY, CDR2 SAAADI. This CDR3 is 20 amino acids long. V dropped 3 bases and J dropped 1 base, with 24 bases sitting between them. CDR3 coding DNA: TGCGCCAGCAGTGACCCAACAGGAACAGGGGAGGTAGTGAACACCGGGGAGCTGTTTTTT. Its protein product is CASSDPTGTGEVVNTGELFF.

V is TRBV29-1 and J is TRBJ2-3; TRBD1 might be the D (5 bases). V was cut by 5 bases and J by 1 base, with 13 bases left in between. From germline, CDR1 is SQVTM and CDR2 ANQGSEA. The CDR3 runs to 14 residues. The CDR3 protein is CSVRKDIGTDTQYF. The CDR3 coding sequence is TGCAGCGTTCGTAAGGACATCGGCACAGATACGCAGTATTTT.

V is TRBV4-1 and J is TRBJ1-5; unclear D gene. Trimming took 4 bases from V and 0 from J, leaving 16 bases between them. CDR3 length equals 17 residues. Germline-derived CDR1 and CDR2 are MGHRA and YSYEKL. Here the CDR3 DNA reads TGCGCCAGCAGCCCCCGTTACCCCGACCCTAGCAATCAGCCCCAGCATTTT. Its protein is CASSPRYPDPSNQPQHF.

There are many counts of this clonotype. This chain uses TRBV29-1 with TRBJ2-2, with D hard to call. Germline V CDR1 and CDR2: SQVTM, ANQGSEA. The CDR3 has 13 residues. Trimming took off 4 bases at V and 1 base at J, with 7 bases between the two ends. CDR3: CSVGRQNTGELFF. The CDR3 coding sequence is TGCAGCGTTGGTCGACAGAACACCGGGGAGCTGTTTTTT.

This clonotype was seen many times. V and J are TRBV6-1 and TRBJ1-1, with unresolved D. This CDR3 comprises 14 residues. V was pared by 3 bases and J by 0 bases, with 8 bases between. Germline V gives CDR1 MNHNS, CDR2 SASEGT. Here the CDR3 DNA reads TGTGCCAGCAGTGACCGGGCTTTGAACACTGAAGCTTTCTTT. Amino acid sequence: CASSDRALNTEAFF.

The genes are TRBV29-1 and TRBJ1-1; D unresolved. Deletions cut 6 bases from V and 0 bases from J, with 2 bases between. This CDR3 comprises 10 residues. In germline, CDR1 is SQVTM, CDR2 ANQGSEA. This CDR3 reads CSVMNTEAFF. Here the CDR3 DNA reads TGCAGCGTGATGAACACTGAAGCTTTCTTT.

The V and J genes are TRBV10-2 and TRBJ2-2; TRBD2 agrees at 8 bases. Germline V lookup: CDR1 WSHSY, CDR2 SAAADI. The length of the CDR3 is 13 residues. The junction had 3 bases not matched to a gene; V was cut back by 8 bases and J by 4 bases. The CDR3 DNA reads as TGCGCCAGCTGGACTAGCCCCACCGGGGAGCTGTTTTTT. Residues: CASWTSPTGELFF.

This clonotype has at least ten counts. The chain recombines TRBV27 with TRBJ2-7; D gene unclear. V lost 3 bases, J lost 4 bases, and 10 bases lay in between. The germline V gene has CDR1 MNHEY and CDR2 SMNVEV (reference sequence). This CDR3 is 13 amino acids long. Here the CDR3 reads CASSFWSSYEQYF. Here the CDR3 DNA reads TGTGCCAGCAGTTTTTGGAGTTCTTACGAGCAGTACTTC.

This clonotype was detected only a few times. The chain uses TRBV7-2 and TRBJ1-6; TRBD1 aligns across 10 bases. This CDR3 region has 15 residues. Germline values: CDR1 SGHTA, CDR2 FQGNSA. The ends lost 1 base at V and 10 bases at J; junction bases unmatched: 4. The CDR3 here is CASSLDGTGESPLHF. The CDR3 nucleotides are TGTGCCAGCAGCTTAGACGGGACAGGGGAGTCACCCCTCCACTTT.

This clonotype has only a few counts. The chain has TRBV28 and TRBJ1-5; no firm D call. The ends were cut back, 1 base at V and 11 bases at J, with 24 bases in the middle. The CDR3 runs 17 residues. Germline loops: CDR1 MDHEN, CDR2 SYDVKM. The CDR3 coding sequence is TGTGCCAGCAGTTTATATGGGCTACCTGAGAATGGGTGGTCCCAGCATTTT. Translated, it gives CASSLYGLPENGWSQHF.

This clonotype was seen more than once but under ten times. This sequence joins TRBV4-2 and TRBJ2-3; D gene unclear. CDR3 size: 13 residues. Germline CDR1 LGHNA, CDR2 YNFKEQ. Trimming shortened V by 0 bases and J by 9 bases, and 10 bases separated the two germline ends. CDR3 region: CASSQDSASTQYF. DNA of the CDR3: TGTGCCAGCAGCCAAGATTCGGCGAGCACGCAGTATTTT.

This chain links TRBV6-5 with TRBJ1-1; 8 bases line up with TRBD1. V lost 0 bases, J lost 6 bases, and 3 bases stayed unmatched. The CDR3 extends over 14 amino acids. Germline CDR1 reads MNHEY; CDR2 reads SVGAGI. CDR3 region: CASSYSGQGPEAFF. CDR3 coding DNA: TGTGCCAGCAGTTACTCTGGACAGGGACCTGAAGCTTTCTTT.

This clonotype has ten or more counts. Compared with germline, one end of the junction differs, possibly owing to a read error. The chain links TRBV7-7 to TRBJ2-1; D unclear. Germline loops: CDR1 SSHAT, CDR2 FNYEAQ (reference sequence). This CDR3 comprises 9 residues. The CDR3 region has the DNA TGTGCTAGCAGCTACGAGCAGTTCTTC. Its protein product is CASSYEQFF.

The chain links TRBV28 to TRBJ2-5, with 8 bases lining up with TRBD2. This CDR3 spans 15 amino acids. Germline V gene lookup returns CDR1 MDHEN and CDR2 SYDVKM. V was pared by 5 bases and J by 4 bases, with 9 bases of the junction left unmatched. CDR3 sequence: CASSTFGGVLETQYF. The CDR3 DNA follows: TGTGCCAGCAGTACCTTCGGGGGGGTGTTAGAGACCCAGTACTTC.

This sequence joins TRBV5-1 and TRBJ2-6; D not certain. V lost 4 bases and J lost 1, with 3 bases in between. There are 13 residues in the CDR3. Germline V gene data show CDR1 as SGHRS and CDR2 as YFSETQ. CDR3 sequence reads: CASSGSGANVLTF. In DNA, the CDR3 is TGCGCCAGCAGCGGTTCTGGGGCCAACGTCCTGACTTTC.

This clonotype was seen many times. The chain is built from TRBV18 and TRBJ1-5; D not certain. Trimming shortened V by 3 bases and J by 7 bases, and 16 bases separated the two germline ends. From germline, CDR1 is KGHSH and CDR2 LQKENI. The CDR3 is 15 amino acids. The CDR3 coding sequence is TGTGCCAGCTCACCCTATCCTACGGACGGGCAGCCCCAGCATTTT. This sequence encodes CASSPYPTDGQPQHF.

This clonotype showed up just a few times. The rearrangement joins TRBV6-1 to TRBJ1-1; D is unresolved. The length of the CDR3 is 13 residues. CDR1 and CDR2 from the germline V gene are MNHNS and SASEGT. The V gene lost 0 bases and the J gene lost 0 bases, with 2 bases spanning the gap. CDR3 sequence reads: CASSEALNTEAFF. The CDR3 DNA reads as TGTGCCAGCAGTGAAGCACTGAACACTGAAGCTTTCTTT.

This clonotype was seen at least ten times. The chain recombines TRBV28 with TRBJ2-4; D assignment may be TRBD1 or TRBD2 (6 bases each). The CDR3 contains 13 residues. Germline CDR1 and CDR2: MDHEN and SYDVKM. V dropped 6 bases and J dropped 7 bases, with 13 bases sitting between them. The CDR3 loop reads CASRPGGTNIQYF. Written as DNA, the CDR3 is TGTGCCAGCAGGCCCGGGGGCACTAACATTCAGTACTTC.

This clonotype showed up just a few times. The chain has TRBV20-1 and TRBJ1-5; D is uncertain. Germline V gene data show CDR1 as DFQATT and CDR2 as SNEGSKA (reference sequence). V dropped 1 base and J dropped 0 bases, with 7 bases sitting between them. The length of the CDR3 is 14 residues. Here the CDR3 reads CSARVPASNQPQHF. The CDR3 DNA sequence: TGCAGTGCTAGAGTCCCAGCTAGCAATCAGCCCCAGCATTTT.

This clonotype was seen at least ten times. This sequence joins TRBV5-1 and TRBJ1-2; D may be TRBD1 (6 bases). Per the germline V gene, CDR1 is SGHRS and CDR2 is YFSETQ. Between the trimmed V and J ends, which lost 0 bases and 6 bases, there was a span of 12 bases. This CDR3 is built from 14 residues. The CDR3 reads CASSLATGSDGYTF. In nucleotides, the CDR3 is TGCGCCAGCAGCTTGGCCACAGGGTCGGATGGCTACACCTTC.

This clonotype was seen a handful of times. The CDR3, as DNA: TGTGCCAGCAGCTACCTCCCGCCCGGGCCCCGAGGGGAGACCCAGTACTTC. Translating it yields CASSYLPPGPRGETQYF. The chain employs TRBV7-6 and TRBJ2-5, with a possible D match to TRBD2 (5 bases). There are 17 residues in the CDR3. Germline V gene data show CDR1 as SGHVS and CDR2 as FNYEAQ. The ends were cut back, 4 bases at V and 5 bases at J, with 23 bases in the middle.

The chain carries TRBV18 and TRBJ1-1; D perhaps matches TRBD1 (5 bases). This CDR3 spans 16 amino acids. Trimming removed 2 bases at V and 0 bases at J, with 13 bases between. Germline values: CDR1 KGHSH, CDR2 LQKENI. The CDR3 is CASSPVGTTMNTEAFF. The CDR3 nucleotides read TGTGCCAGCTCACCAGTAGGGACTACCATGAACACTGAAGCTTTCTTT. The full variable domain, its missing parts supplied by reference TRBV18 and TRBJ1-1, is NAGVMQNPRHLVRRRGQEARLRCSPMKGHSHVYWYRQLPEEGLKFMVYLQKENIIDESGMPKERFSAEFPKEGPSILRIQQVVRGDSAAYFCASSPVGTTMNTEAFFGQGTRLTVV.

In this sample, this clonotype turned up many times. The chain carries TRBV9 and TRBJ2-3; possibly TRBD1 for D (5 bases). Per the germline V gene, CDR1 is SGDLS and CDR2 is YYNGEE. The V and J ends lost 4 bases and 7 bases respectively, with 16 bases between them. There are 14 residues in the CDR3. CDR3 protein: CASSPSPDRYTQYF. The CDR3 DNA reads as TGTGCCAGCAGCCCCTCCCCAGACAGATATACGCAGTATTTT.

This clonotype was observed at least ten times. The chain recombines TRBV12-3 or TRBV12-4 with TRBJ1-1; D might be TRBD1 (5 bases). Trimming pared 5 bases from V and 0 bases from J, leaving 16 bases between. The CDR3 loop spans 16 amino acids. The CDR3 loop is CASSPVRGLMNTEAFF. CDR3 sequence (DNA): TGTGCCAGCAGTCCCGTGAGGGGCCTCATGAACACTGAAGCTTTCTTT.

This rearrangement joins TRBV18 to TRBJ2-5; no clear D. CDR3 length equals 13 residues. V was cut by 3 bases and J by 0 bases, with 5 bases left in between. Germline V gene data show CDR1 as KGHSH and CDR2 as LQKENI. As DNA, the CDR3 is TGTGCCAGCTCACCCGGAAACCAAGAGACCCAGTACTTC. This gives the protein CASSPGNQETQYF.

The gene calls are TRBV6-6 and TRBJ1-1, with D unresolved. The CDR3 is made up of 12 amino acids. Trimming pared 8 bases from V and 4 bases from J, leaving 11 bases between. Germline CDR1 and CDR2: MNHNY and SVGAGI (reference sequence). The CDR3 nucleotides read TGTGCCAGCCTATTAGGGTTCACTGAAGCTTTCTTT. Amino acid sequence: CASLLGFTEAFF.

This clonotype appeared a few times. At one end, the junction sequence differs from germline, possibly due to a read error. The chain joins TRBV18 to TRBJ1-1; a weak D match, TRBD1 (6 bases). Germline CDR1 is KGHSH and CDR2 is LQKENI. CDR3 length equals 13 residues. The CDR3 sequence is CASLPQGGTEAFF. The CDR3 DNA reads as TGTGCCAGCTTACCACAGGGAGGGACTGAAGCTTTCTTT.

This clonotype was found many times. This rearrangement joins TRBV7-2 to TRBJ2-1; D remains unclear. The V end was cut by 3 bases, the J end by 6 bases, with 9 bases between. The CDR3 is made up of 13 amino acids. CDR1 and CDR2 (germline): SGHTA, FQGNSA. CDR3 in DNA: TGTGCCAGCAGCTTCAGAAGAACCAATGAGCAGTTCTTC. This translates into CASSFRRTNEQFF. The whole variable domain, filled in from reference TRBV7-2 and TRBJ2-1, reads GAGVSQSPSNKVTEKGKDVELRCDPISGHTALYWYRQSLGQGLEFLIYFQGNSAPDKSGLPSDRFSAERTGGSVSTLTIQRTQQEDSAVYLCASSFRRTNEQFFGPGTRLTVL.

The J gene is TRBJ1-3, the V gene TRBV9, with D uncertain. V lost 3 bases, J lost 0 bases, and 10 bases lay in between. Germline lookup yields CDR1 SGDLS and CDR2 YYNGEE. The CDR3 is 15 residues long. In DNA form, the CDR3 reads TGTGCCAGCAGCGCTTCCTTTGACTCTGGAAACACCATATATTTT. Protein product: CASSASFDSGNTIYF.

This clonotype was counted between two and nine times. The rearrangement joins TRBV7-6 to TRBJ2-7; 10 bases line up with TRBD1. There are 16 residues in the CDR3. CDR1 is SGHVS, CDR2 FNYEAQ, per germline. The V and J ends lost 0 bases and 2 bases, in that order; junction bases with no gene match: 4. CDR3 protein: CASSLAGTGETYEQYF. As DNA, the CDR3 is TGTGCCAGCAGCTTAGCTGGGACAGGGGAAACCTACGAGCAGTACTTC. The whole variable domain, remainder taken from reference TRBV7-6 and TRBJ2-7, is GAGVSQSPRYKVTKRGQDVALRCDPISGHVSLYWYRQALGQGPEFLTYFNYEAQQDKSGLPNDRFSAERPEGSISTLTIQRTEQRDSAMYRCASSLAGTGETYEQYFGPGTRLTVT.